The 30 T cell receptor beta chains in this list originate from one sample, sequenced in a study of blood T cell repertoires in COVID-19. The method was immunoSEQ multiplex PCR; TCRdb's version includes in-frame clones alone and lacks a portion of them. The repertoire holds under 250,000 clones, with approximately 88% as singletons. The sequencing sample was made of peripheral blood. The receptor source for this set is a man in his forties or fifties with acute or convalescent COVID-19.

The rearrangement uses TRBV9 and TRBJ2-1, with D hard to call. The ends were cut back, 0 bases at V and 5 bases at J, with 9 bases in the middle. Per germline, CDR1 SGDLS and CDR2 YYNGEE. The CDR3 loop spans 14 amino acids. The CDR3 loop reads CASSVVGLHNEQFF. The DNA for the CDR3 is TGTGCCAGCAGCGTAGTTGGGCTTCACAATGAGCAGTTCTTC. The full variable domain, with the rest looked up from reference TRBV9 and TRBJ2-1, is DSGVTQTPKHLITATGQRVTLRCSPRSGDLSVYWYQQSLDQGLQFLIQYYNGEERAKGNILERFSAQQFPDLHSELNLSSLELGDSALYFCASSVVGLHNEQFFGPGTRLTVL.

The chain has TRBV7-2 and TRBJ1-1, with D maybe TRBD1 (6 bases). CDR1 and CDR2 from the germline V gene are SGHTA and FQGNSA. Between the trimmed V and J ends, which lost 0 bases and 6 bases, there was a span of 11 bases. The CDR3 is made up of 14 amino acids. As DNA, the CDR3 is TGTGCCAGCAGCTTAGCTTCCGGGACATCTGAAGCTTTCTTT. This encodes CASSLASGTSEAFF.

This clone was seen only a few times. The chain is built from TRBV4-2 and TRBJ2-3; TRBD2 matches 8 bases. V was clipped by 4 bases and J by 3 bases; unmatched bases: 18. Germline values: CDR1 LGHNA, CDR2 YNFKEQ. The CDR3 sequence is 19 residues long. CDR3 DNA sequence: TGTGCCAGCAGCCTTGAATCCTCGGGACTAGTTGAATTAACAGATACGCAGTATTTT. Amino acids: CASSLESSGLVELTDTQYF.

The chain has TRBV3-1 (or the pseudogene TRBV3-2) and TRBJ1-1; perhaps TRBD1 as D (5 bases). The ends were cut back, 4 bases at V and 6 bases at J, with 12 bases in the middle. Germline CDR1 is LGHDT and CDR2 is YNNKEL (reference sequence). This CDR3 spans 13 amino acids. The CDR3 is CASSPSRDSEAFF. The CDR3 DNA reads TGTGCCAGCAGCCCCTCGAGGGACTCTGAAGCTTTCTTT.

The chain couples TRBV4-3 to TRBJ2-3; TRBD2 matches 10 bases. Trimming cost V 0 bases and J 6 bases; bases outside gene matches: 12. Germline-derived CDR1 and CDR2 are LGHNA and YSLEER. The CDR3 consists of 18 residues. CDR3 in amino acids: CASSQDRGLAGVVDTQYF. The CDR3 nucleotides are TGCGCCAGCAGCCAAGATAGGGGGCTAGCGGGAGTTGTTGATACGCAGTATTTT.

The chain combines TRBV9 with TRBJ2-7, with D unresolved. This CDR3 comprises 13 residues. CDR1 and CDR2 (germline): SGDLS, YYNGEE. V lost 4 bases, J lost 5 bases, and 13 bases lay in between. The CDR3 DNA reads TGTGCCAGCAGCCCCCACGCCGAGGACGAGCAGTACTTC. Translated, it gives CASSPHAEDEQYF.

The sample holds a few counts of this clone. The sample holds other DNA sequences that translate to the same CDR3. The chain carries TRBV5-1 and TRBJ2-7; D possibly corresponds to TRBD1 (7 bases). The germline CDR1 and CDR2 sequences are SGHRS and YFSETQ. Trimming shortened V by 4 bases and J by 7 bases, and 15 bases separated the two germline ends. This CDR3 region has 13 residues. CDR3 amino acids: CASSPEGAGEQYF. The DNA for the CDR3 is TGCGCCAGCAGCCCGGAGGGGGCTGGGGAGCAGTACTTC.

CDR3 loop: CASKITSGSQPQHF. In DNA, the CDR3 is TGTGCCAGCAAGATTACATCGGGGAGTCAGCCCCAGCATTTT. The chain has TRBV6-5 and TRBJ1-5; D is ambiguous. Germline CDR1 is MNHEY and CDR2 is SVGAGI. The germline V and J ends were trimmed by 7 bases and 6 bases, with 16 bases remaining between them. This CDR3 is built from 14 residues.

This clone has a single count. The gene calls are TRBV28 and TRBJ2-6; possible D gene TRBD1, 6 bases. Trimming cost V 5 bases and J 0 bases, with 17 bases left between them. Germline V gene lookup returns CDR1 MDHEN and CDR2 SYDVKM. The CDR3 extends over 18 amino acids. The CDR3, as DNA: TGTGCCAGCAGTCACCTACAGGGTTACGACTCTGGGGCCAACGTCCTGACTTTC. It specifies CASSHLQGYDSGANVLTF. Drawing the rest from reference TRBV28 and TRBJ2-6, the complete variable domain is DVKVTQSSRYLVKRTGEKVFLECVQDMDHENMFWYRQDPGLGLRLIYFSYDVKMKEKGDIPEGYSVSREKKERFSLILESASTNQTSMYLCASSHLQGYDSGANVLTFGAGSRLTVL.

The chain has TRBV6-5 and TRBJ2-7, with 7 bases fitting TRBD1. This CDR3 is 14 amino acids long. V shed 5 bases and J 9 bases; nucleotides not matched to a gene: 13. CDR1 and CDR2 (germline): MNHEY, SVGAGI. CDR3 nucleotide sequence: TGTGCCAGCAGTAAACAGGGGCGATACCAGCCGCAGTACTTC. This gives the protein CASSKQGRYQPQYF.

The gene calls are TRBV7-8 and TRBJ1-4; tentatively, D is TRBD1 (6 bases). Trimming took 8 bases from V and 7 from J, leaving 26 bases between them. Germline CDR1 is SGHVS and CDR2 is FQNEAQ. This CDR3 region has 17 residues. CDR3: CASGPTGYTPSPEKLFF. CDR3 bases: TGTGCCAGCGGACCGACAGGCTATACCCCGTCACCTGAAAAACTGTTTTTT.

This clone appeared a single time. The chain links TRBV4-3 to TRBJ2-3; 9 bases line up with TRBD2. Germline CDR1 and CDR2: LGHNA and YSLEER. This CDR3 is 17 amino acids long. V lost 0 bases and J lost 4; bases outside the gene matches: 8. The CDR3: CASSQDRASGIPDTQYF. The CDR3 region has the DNA TGCGCCAGCAGCCAAGATAGGGCTAGCGGGATACCAGATACGCAGTATTTT.

This chain connects TRBV5-6 to TRBJ1-2; 9 positions agree with TRBD1. This CDR3 has 15 amino acids. V lost 3 bases and J lost 8; bases outside the gene matches: 11. From germline, CDR1 is SGHDT and CDR2 YYEEEE. For the CDR3, the DNA is TGTGCCAGCAGCTCACTAAAACAGGGGGCTCGCGGCTACACCTTC. Protein: CASSSLKQGARGYTF.

A single count supports this clone. This chain links TRBV7-8 with TRBJ1-2; TRBD1 is a possible D gene (5 bases). Trimming shortened V by 5 bases and J by 6 bases, and 13 bases separated the two germline ends. The CDR3 loop spans 13 amino acids. Germline V gives CDR1 SGHVS, CDR2 FQNEAQ. The CDR3 nucleotides read TGTGCCAGCAGCCCAGGGAGGTGGGATGGCTACACCTTC. It specifies CASSPGRWDGYTF. Drawing the rest from reference TRBV7-8 and TRBJ1-2, the complete variable domain is GAGVSQSPRYKVAKRGQDVALRCDPISGHVSLFWYQQALGQGPEFLTYFQNEAQLDKSGLPSDRFFAERPEGSVSTLKIQRTQQEDSAVYLCASSPGRWDGYTFGSGTRLTVV.

The CDR3 coding sequence is TGTGCCAGCAGCTGGCCAGGGAACGAAAAACTGTTTTTT. Translation: CASSWPGNEKLFF. V usage is TRBV5-8 and J usage is TRBJ1-4; TRBD1 is a possible D gene (5 bases). The CDR3 has 13 residues. Trimming cost V 3 bases and J 8 bases, with 11 bases left between them. In germline, CDR1 is SGHTS, CDR2 YDEGEE.

This clone was observed once. In nucleotides, the CDR3 is TGTGCCAGTAGTATGGCAATAGCGGGAGGTCAAGAGACCCAGTACTTC. This codes for CASSMAIAGGQETQYF. The chain combines TRBV19 with TRBJ2-5, with 10 nucleotides matching TRBD2. Germline values: CDR1 LNHDA, CDR2 SQIVND (reference sequence). The CDR3 covers 16 residues. V lost 3 bases to trimming and J lost 2 bases; unmatched junction nucleotides: 6.

The gene calls are TRBV5-6 and TRBJ1-5; tentatively, D is TRBD1 (5 bases). Germline assignment: CDR1 SGHDT and CDR2 YYEEEE. The CDR3 is 15 residues long. Trimming removed 0 bases from V and 13 bases from J, with 20 bases in between. CDR3 amino acids: CASSLGGRTLLTQHF. The CDR3 DNA is TGTGCCAGCAGCTTGGGGGGGAGGACTTTGCTGACTCAGCATTTT. Drawing the rest from reference TRBV5-6 and TRBJ1-5, the complete variable domain is DAGVTQSPTHLIKTRGQQVTLRCSPKSGHDTVSWYQQALGQGPQFIFQYYEEEERQRGNFPDRFSGHQFPNYSSELNVNALLLGDSALYLCASSLGGRTLLTQHFGDGTRLSIL.

The chain combines TRBV24-1 with TRBJ2-5, with TRBD2 identical over 16 bases. The V gene end was trimmed by 4 bases and the J gene end by 4 bases; junction bases not matched to a gene: 5. Germline V gene data show CDR1 as KGHDR and CDR2 as SFDVKD. This CDR3 contains 17 residues. The CDR3 DNA reads as TGTGCCACCAGTGAGGGGACTAGCGGGAGGGCCGGAGAGACCCAGTACTTC. Its protein is CATSEGTSGRAGETQYF.

This sequence joins TRBV19 and TRBJ2-1; D not resolved. The germline V gene has CDR1 LNHDA and CDR2 SQIVND (reference sequence). The CDR3 sequence is 14 residues long. The V gene lost 3 bases and the J gene lost 8 bases, with 14 bases spanning the gap. The CDR3: CASSIPGVSDEQFF. The CDR3 nucleotides read TGTGCCAGTAGTATCCCCGGAGTCTCCGATGAGCAGTTCTTC.

The rearrangement uses TRBV19 and TRBJ2-7, with unresolved D. Germline assignment: CDR1 LNHDA and CDR2 SQIVND (reference sequence). Trimming stripped 1 base from V and 3 bases from J, with 13 bases between. There are 15 residues in the CDR3. The CDR3 protein is CASSIGYGTLYEQYF. CDR3 DNA: TGTGCCAGTAGTATAGGGTATGGCACGCTCTACGAGCAGTACTTC. The variable domain in full, with the rest retrieved from reference TRBV19 and TRBJ2-7, is DGGITQSPKYLFRKEGQNVTLSCEQNLNHDAMYWYRQDPGQGLRLIYYSQIVNDFQKGDIAEGYSVSREKKESFPLTVTSAQKNPTAFYLCASSIGYGTLYEQYFGPGTRLTVT.

The chain is built from TRBV30 and TRBJ2-6, with D possibly being TRBD2 (6 bases). The germline V and J ends were trimmed by 1 base and 0 bases, with 16 bases remaining between them. Germline V gene lookup returns CDR1 GTSNPN and CDR2 SVGIG (reference sequence). The CDR3 runs to 18 residues. The CDR3 loop reads CAWSGRLGTSSGANVLTF. The CDR3 DNA is TGTGCCTGGAGTGGGCGACTAGGAACGAGCTCTGGGGCCAACGTCCTGACTTTC.

This chain joins TRBV12-3 or TRBV12-4 and TRBJ2-5, with TRBD1 matching 7 bases. The length of the CDR3 is 12 residues. V lost 8 bases to trimming and J lost 1 base; unmatched junction nucleotides: 1. CDR3 in DNA: TGTGCCAGCGAGGGGGCCCAAGAGACCCAGTACTTC. Amino acids: CASEGAQETQYF.

The chain combines TRBV4-3 with TRBJ1-1, with 7 bases identical to TRBD1. This CDR3 comprises 16 residues. Looked up from germline, CDR1 is LGHNA and CDR2 is YSLEER. Trimming took 2 bases from V and 0 from J; bases not matched to a gene: 6. The CDR3 reads CASSQNPTGLNTEAFF. DNA of the CDR3: TGCGCCAGCAGCCAAAACCCGACAGGGCTGAACACTGAAGCTTTCTTT.

Remarks on this clone: Distinct nucleotide sequences in the sample also encode this CDR3. The chain is built from TRBV5-1 and TRBJ2-5; TRBD2 aligns across 11 bases. Germline CDR1 SGHRS, CDR2 YFSETQ. The CDR3 has 16 amino acids. J was trimmed by 4 bases and V by 0 bases; bases with no gene match: 5. The DNA of the CDR3 is TGCGCCAGCAGCTTGGGACTAGCGGGATTGAGAGAGACCCAGTACTTC. It yields the protein CASSLGLAGLRETQYF.

This clone appeared once. The V and J genes are TRBV11-2 and TRBJ1-2; 8 bases map to TRBD1. V was pared by 1 base and J by 4 bases, with 5 bases of the junction left unmatched. From germline, CDR1 is SGHAT and CDR2 FQNNGV. This CDR3 has 15 amino acids. The DNA for the CDR3 is TGTGCCAGCAGCTTAGGAACAGGGGGAGGCTATGGCTACACCTTC. It yields the protein CASSLGTGGGYGYTF.

The chain has TRBV7-2 and TRBJ2-7, with TRBD1 matching 9 bases. The CDR3 totals 15 residues. CDR1 SGHTA and CDR2 FQGNSA come from the germline V gene. V was clipped by 3 bases and J by 3 bases; unmatched bases: 6. The CDR3, as DNA: TGTGCCAGCAGCTTTAAGACAGGGGGTAGCTACGAGCAGTACTTC. Amino acids: CASSFKTGGSYEQYF.

This clone has a handful of counts. The J gene is TRBJ2-7, the V gene TRBV27, with TRBD2 matching over 9 bases. J gave up 6 bases and V 2 bases, and 8 bases lay outside the gene matches. Germline values: CDR1 MNHEY, CDR2 SMNVEV (reference sequence). The CDR3 consists of 15 residues. For the CDR3, the DNA is TGTGCCAGCAGTTTAGGTGGTAGCGGGAGAGGCGAGCAGTACTTC. It is translated as CASSLGGSGRGEQYF.

The chain carries TRBV19 and TRBJ2-7; 7 nucleotides agree with TRBD2. Germline V gene lookup returns CDR1 LNHDA and CDR2 SQIVND (reference sequence). This CDR3 has 15 residues. The V and J ends lost 4 bases and 5 bases, in that order; junction bases with no gene match: 11. The CDR3 reads CASSSPGGGVDEQYF. The DNA of the CDR3 is TGTGCCAGTAGTAGCCCGGGGGGAGGAGTCGACGAGCAGTACTTC.

The genes are TRBV7-8 and TRBJ2-3; 11 bases line up with TRBD2. Germline V lookup: CDR1 SGHVS, CDR2 FQNEAQ. V was clipped by 1 base and J by 7 bases; unmatched bases: 4. The CDR3 length is 15 residues. The CDR3, as DNA: TGTGCCAGCAGCTTAGGTACTAGCGGGAGAAATACGCAGTATTTT. Translation: CASSLGTSGRNTQYF. The full variable domain, rest sourced from reference TRBV7-8 and TRBJ2-3, is GAGVSQSPRYKVAKRGQDVALRCDPISGHVSLFWYQQALGQGPEFLTYFQNEAQLDKSGLPSDRFFAERPEGSVSTLKIQRTQQEDSAVYLCASSLGTSGRNTQYFGPGTRLTVL.

The V call is TRBV7-9, the J call TRBJ2-5; D is uncertain. Trimming took off 8 bases at V and 6 bases at J, with 10 bases between the two ends. The length of the CDR3 is 11 residues. Per germline, CDR1 SEHNR and CDR2 FQNEAQ (reference sequence). The CDR3 DNA reads as TGTGCCAGCTCCGGAGTACAGACCCAGTACTTC. Protein sequence: CASSGVQTQYF.